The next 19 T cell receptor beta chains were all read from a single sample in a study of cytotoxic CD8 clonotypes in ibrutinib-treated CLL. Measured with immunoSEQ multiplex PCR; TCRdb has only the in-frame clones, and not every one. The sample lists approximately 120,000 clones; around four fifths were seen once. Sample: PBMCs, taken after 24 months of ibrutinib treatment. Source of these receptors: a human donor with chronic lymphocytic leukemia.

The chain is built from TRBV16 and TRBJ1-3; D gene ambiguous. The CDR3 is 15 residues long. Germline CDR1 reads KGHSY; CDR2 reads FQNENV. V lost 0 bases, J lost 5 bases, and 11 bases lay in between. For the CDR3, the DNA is TGTGCCAGCAGCCAATCGAACATTAACCGAAACACCATATATTTT. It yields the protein CASSQSNINRNTIYF. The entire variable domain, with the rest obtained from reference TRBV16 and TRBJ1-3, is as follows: GEEVAQTPKHLVRGEGQKAKLYCAPIKGHSYVFWYQQVLKNEFKFLISFQNENVFDETGMPKERFSAKCLPNSPCSLEIQATKLEDSAVYFCASSQSNINRNTIYFGEGSWLTVV.

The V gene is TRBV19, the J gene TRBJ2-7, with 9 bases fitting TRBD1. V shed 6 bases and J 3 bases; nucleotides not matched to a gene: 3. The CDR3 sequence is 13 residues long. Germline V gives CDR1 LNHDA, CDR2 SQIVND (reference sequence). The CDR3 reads CASRGTGNYEQYF. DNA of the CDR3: TGTGCCAGTAGGGGGACAGGGAACTACGAGCAGTACTTC.

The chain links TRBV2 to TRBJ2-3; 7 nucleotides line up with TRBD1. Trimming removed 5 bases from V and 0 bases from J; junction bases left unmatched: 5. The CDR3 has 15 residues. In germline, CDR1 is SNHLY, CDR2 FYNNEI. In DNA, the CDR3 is TGTGCCAGCAGTAAAAACAGGGGAAGCACAGATACGCAGTATTTT. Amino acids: CASSKNRGSTDTQYF. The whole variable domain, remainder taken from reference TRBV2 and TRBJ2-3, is EPEVTQTPSHQVTQMGQEVILRCVPISNHLYFYWYRQILGQKVEFLVSFYNNEISEKSEIFDDQFSVERPDGSNFTLKIRSTKLEDSAMYFCASSKNRGSTDTQYFGPGTRLTVL.

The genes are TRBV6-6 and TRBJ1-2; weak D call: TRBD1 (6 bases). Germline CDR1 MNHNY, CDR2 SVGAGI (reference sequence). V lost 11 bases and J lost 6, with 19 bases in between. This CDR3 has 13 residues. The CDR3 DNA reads TGTGCCTGTCGTCGGGGGCTGGATGATGGCTACACCTTC. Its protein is CACRRGLDDGYTF.

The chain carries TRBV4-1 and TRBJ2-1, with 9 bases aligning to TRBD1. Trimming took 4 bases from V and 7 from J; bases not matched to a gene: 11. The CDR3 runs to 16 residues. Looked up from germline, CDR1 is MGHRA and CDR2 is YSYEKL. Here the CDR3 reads CASSLRGTGRMNEQFF. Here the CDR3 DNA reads TGCGCCAGCAGCCTTCGTGGGACAGGGAGGATGAATGAGCAGTTCTTC.

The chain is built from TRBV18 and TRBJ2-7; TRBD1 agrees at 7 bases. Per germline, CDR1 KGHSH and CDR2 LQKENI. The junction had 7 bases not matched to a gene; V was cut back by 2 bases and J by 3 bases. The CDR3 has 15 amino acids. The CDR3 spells CASSPLTGWIYEQYF. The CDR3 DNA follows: TGTGCCAGCTCACCATTGACAGGGTGGATCTACGAGCAGTACTTC.

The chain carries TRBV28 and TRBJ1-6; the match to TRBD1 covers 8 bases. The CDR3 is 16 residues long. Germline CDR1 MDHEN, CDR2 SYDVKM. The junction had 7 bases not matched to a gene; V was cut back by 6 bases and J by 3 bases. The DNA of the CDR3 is TGTGCCAGCAGAAATCAGGGGGCACACTATAATTCACCCCTCCACTTT. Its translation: CASRNQGAHYNSPLHF.

Here the CDR3 reads CSVGVGGEKLFF. The DNA of the CDR3 is TGCAGCGTTGGGGTCGGGGGCGAAAAACTGTTTTTT. The rearrangement links TRBV29-1 to TRBJ1-4; tentatively, D is TRBD1 (6 bases). The CDR3 contains 12 residues. From germline, CDR1 is SQVTM and CDR2 ANQGSEA. V was clipped by 4 bases and J by 8 bases, with 11 bases between them. The full variable domain, rest sourced from reference TRBV29-1 and TRBJ1-4, is SAVISQKPSRDICQRGTSLTIQCQVDSQVTMMFWYRQQPGQSLTLIATANQGSEATYESGFVIDKFPISRPNLTFSTLTVSNMSPEDSSIYLCSVGVGGEKLFFGSGTQLSVL.

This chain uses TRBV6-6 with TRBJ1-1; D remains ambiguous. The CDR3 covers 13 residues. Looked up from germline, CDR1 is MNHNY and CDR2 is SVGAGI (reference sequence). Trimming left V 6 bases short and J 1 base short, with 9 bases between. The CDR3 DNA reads TGTGCCAGCAGCTCGAAGAAGAACACTGAAGCTTTCTTT. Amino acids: CASSSKKNTEAFF.

CDR3 protein: CASRSTDSSNQPQHF. The CDR3 region has the DNA TGTGCCAGTAGGTCAACCGACAGCAGCAATCAGCCCCAGCATTTT. The chain joins TRBV19 to TRBJ1-5, with TRBD1 as a possible D gene (5 bases). V was pared by 6 bases and J by 1 base, with 13 bases between. CDR3 size: 15 residues. Per germline, CDR1 LNHDA and CDR2 SQIVND (reference sequence).

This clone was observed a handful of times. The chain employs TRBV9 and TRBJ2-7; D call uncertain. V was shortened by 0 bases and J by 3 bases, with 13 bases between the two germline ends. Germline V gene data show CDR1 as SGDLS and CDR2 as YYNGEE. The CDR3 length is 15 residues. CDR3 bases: TGTGCCAGCAGCGTAGATGCTAGACAACACTACGAGCAGTACTTC. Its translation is CASSVDARQHYEQYF.

This CDR3 reads CASSLQGADNEQYF. CDR3 coding DNA: TGTGCCAGCAGCTTACAGGGGGCGGACAACGAGCAGTACTTC. V is TRBV7-2 and J is TRBJ2-7; TRBD1 agrees at 8 bases. V lost 2 bases and J lost 5; bases outside the gene matches: 5. Germline CDR1 is SGHTA and CDR2 is FQGNSA. The CDR3 covers 14 residues.

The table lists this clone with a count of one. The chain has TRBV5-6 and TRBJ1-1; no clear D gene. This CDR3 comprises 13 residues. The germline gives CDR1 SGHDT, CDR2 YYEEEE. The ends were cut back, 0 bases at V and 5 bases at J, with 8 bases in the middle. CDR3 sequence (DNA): TGTGCCAGCAGCTTGGGACGATTGACTGAAGCTTTCTTT. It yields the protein CASSLGRLTEAFF.

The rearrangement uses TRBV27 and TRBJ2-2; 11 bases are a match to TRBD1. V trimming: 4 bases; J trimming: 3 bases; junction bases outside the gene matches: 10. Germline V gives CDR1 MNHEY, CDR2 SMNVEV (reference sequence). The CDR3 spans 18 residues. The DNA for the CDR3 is TGTGCCAGCAGTTCACCTTCGAGGACAGGGGGCTACACCGGGGAGCTGTTTTTT. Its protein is CASSSPSRTGGYTGELFF.

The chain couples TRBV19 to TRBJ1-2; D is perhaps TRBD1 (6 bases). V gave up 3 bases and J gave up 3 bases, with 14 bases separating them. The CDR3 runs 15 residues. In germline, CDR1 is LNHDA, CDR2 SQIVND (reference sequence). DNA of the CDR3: TGTGCCAGTAGTATTAAAGACAGGCTATACTATGGCTACACCTTC. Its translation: CASSIKDRLYYGYTF.

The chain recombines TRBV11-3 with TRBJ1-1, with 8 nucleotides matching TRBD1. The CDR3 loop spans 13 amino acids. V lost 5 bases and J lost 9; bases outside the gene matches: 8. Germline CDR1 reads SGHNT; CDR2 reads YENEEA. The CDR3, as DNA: TGTGCCAGCAGCCAATCAGGGGGCGGAAAAGCTTTCTTT. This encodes CASSQSGGGKAFF. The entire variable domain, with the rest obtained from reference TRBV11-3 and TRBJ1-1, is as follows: EAGVVQSPRYKIIEKKQPVAFWCNPISGHNTLYWYLQNLGQGPELLIRYENEEAVDDSQLPKDRFSAERLKGVDSTLKIQPAELGDSAVYLCASSQSGGGKAFFGQGTRLTVV.

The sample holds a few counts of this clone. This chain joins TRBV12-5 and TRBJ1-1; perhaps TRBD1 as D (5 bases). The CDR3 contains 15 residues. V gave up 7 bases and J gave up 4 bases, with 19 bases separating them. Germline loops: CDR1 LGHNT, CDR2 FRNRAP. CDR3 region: CASARPSTGSTEAFF. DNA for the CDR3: TGTGCTAGTGCCCGTCCCTCAACAGGTTCCACTGAAGCTTTCTTT. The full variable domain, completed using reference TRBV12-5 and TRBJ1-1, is DARVTQTPRHKVTEMGQEVTMRCQPILGHNTVFWYRQTMMQGLELLAYFRNRAPLDDSGMPKDRFSAEMPDATLATLKIQPSEPRDSAVYFCASARPSTGSTEAFFGQGTRLTVV.

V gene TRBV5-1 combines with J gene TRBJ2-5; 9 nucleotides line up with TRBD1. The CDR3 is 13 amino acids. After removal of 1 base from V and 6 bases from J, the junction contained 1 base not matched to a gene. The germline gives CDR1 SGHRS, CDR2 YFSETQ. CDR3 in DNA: TGCGCCAGCAGCTTGAACAGGGGGCAGACCCAGTACTTC. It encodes CASSLNRGQTQYF. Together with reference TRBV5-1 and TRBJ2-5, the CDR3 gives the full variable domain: KAGVTQTPRYLIKTRGQQVTLSCSPISGHRSVSWYQQTPGQGLQFLFEYFSETQRNKGNFPGRFSGRQFSNSRSEMNVSTLELGDSALYLCASSLNRGQTQYFGPGTRLLVL.

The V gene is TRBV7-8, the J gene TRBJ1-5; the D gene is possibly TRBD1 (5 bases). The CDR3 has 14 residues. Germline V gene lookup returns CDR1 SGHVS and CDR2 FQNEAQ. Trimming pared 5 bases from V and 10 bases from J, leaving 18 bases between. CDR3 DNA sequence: TGTGCCAGCAGCCCCCCACGGGGGACGGGACCCCAGCATTTT. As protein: CASSPPRGTGPQHF.